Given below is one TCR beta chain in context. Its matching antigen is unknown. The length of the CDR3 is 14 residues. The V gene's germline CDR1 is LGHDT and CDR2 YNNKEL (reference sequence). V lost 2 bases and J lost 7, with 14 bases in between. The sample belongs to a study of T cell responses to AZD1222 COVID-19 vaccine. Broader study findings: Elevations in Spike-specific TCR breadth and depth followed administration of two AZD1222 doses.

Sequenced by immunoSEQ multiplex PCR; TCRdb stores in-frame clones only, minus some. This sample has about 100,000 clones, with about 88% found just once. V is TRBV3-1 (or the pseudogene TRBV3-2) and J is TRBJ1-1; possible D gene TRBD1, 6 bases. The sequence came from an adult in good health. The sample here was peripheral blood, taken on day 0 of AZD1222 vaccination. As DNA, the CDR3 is TGTGCCAGCAGCCAAAGCGCAGGGGACCGTGAAGCTTTCTTT. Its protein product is CASSQSAGDREAFF.